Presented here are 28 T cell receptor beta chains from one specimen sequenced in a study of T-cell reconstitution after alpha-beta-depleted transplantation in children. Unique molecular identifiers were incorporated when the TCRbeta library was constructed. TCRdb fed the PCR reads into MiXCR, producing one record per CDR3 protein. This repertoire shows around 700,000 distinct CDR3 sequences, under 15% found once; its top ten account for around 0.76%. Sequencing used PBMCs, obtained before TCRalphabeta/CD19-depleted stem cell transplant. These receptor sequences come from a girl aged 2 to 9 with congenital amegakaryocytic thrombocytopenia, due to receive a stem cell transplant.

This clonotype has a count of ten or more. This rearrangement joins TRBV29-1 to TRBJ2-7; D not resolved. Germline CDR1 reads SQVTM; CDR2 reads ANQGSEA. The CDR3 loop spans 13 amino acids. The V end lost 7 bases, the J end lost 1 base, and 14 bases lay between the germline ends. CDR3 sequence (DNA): TGCAGCGCCCAGGAGCCAGGTTCCTACGAGCAGTACTTC. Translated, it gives CSAQEPGSYEQYF.

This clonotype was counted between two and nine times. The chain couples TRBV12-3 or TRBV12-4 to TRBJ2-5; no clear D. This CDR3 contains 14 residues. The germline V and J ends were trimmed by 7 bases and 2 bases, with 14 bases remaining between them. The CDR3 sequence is CASTRIGPQETQYF. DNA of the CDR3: TGTGCCAGCACCAGAATCGGACCGCAAGAGACCCAGTACTTC.

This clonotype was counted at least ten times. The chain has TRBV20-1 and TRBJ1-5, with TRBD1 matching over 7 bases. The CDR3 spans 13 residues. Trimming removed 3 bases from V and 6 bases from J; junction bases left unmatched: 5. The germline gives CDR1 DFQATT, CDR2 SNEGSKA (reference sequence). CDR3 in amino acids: CSASGTDAQPQHF. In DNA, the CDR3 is TGCAGTGCTAGCGGGACAGACGCTCAGCCCCAGCATTTT.

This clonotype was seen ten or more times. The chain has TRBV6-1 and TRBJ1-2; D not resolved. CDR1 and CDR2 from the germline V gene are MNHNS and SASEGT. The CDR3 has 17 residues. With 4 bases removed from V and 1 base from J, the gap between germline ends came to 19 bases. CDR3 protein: CASSVGVGRQINYGYTF. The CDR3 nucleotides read TGTGCCAGCAGTGTCGGAGTAGGCCGACAAATTAACTATGGCTACACCTTC.

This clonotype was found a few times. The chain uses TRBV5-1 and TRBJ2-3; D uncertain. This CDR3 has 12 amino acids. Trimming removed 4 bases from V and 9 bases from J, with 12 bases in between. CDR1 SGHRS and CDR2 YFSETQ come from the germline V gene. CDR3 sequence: CASSRQARTQYF. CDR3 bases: TGCGCCAGCAGCCGGCAGGCCAGAACGCAGTATTTT.

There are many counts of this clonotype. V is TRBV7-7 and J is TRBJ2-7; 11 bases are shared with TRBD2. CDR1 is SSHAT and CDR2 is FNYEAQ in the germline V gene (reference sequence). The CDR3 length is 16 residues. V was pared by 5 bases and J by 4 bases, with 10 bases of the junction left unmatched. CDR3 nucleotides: TGTGCCAGCAGCCCGTCAACTAGCGGGAGTTCGTACGAGCAGTACTTC. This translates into CASSPSTSGSSYEQYF.

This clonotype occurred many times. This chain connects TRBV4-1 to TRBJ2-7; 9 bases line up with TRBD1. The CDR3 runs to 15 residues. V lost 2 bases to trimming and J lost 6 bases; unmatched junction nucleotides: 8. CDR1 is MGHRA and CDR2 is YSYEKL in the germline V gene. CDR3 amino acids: CASSQNPGQGFEQYF. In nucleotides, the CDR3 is TGCGCCAGCAGCCAAAATCCCGGACAGGGGTTCGAGCAGTACTTC.

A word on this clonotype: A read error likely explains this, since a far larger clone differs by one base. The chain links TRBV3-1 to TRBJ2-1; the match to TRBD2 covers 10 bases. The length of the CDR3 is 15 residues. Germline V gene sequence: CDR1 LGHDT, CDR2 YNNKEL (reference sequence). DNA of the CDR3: TGTGCCTGCAGCCGTACTAGCGGGACCTACAATGAGCAGTTCTTC. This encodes CACSRTSGTYNEQFF.

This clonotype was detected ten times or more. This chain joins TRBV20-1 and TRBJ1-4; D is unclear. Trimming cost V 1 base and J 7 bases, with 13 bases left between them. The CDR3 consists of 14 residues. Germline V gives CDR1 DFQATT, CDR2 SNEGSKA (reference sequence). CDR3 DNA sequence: TGCAGTGCTAGAGTGGGAAGTCGGGGTGAAAAACTGTTTTTT. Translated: CSARVGSRGEKLFF.

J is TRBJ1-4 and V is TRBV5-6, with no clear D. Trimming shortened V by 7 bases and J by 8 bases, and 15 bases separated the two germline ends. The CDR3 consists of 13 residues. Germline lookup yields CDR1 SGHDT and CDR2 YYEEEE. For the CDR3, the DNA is TGTGCCAGCCCCGGCGGAGGGCTGGAAAAACTGTTTTTT. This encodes CASPGGGLEKLFF.

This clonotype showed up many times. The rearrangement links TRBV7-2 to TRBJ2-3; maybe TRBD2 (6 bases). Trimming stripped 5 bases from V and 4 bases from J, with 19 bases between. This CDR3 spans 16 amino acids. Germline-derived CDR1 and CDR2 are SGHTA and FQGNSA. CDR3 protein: CASSLSVGSAADTQYF. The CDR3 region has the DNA TGTGCCAGCAGCCTATCCGTCGGGAGCGCCGCAGATACGCAGTATTTT.

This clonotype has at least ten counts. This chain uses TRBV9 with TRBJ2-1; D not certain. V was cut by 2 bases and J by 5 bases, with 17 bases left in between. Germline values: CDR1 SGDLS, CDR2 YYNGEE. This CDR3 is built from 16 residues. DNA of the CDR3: TGTGCCAGCAGCGTTGAAGTACTACTACTCGACAATGAGCAGTTCTTC. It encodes CASSVEVLLLDNEQFF.

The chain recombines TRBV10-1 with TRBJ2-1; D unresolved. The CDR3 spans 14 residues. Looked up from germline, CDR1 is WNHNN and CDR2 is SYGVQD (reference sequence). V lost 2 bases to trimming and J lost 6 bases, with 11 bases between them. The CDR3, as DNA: TGCGCCAGCAGTGAGAGGGCTAGTTCCAATGAGCAGTTCTTC. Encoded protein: CASSERASSNEQFF.

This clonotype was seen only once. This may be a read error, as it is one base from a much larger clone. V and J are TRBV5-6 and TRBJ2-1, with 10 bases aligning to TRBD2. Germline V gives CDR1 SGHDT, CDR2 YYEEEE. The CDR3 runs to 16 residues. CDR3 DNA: TGTGCCAGCACTGTAGCGGGAGGTCTCGAATACAATGAGCAGTCCTTC. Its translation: CASTVAGGLEYNEQSF.

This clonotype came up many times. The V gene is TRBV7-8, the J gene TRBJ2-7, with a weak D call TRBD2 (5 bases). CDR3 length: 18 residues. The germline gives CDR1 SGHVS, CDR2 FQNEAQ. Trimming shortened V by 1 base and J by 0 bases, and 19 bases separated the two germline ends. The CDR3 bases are TGTGCCAGCAGCTTAGGGAGGAGGTACCCCTTGAGCTCCTACGAGCAGTACTTC. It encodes CASSLGRRYPLSSYEQYF.

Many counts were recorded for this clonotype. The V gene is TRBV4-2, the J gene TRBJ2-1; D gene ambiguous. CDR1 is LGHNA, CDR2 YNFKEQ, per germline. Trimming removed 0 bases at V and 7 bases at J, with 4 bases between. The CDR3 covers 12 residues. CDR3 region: CASSQDRNEQFF. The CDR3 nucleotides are TGTGCCAGCAGCCAAGATAGGAATGAGCAGTTCTTC.

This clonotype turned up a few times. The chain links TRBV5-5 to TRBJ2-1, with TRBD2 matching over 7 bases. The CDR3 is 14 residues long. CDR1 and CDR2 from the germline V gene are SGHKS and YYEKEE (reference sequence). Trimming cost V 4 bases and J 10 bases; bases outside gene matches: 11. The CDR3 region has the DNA TGTGCCAGCAGCACCCGTTTGCGGGAGTGGGAGCAGTTCTTC. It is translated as CASSTRLREWEQFF.

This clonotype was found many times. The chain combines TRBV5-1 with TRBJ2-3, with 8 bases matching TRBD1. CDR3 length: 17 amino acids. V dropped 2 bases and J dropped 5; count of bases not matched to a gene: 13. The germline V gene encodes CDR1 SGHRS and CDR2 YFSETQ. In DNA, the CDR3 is TGCGCCAGCAGCTTTAAGGCCGAGGCAGGGGGCAAAGATACGCAGTATTTT. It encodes CASSFKAEAGGKDTQYF.

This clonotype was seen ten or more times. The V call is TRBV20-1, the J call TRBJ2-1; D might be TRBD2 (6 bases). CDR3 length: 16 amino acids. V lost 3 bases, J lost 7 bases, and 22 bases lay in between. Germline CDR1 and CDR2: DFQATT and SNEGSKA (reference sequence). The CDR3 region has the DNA TGCAGTGCTAGTAGGTCGTGGGGAGGTCTTCCTAATGAGCAGTTCTTC. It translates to CSASRSWGGLPNEQFF.

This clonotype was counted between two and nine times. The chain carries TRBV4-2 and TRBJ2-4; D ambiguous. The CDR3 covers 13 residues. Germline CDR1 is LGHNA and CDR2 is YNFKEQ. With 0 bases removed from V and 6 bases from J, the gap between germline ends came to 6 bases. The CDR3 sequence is CASSQDGGNIQYF. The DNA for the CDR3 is TGTGCCAGCAGCCAAGATGGTGGAAACATTCAGTACTTC.

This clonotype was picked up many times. The CDR3 reads CASSLEAGGLIDTDTQYF. The CDR3 bases are TGCGCCAGCAGCTTGGAGGCGGGAGGACTCATCGACACAGATACGCAGTATTTT. J is TRBJ2-3 and V is TRBV5-1; 8 nucleotides agree with TRBD2. V was clipped by 0 bases and J by 2 bases; unmatched bases: 11. The CDR3 extends over 18 amino acids. Germline-derived CDR1 and CDR2 are SGHRS and YFSETQ.

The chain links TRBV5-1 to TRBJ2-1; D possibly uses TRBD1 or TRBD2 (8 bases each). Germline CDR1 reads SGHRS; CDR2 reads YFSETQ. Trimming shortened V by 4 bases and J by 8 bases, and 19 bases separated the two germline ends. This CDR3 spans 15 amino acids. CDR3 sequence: CASSATGVAGHEQFF. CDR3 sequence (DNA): TGCGCCAGCAGCGCGACAGGGGTAGCGGGACATGAGCAGTTCTTC.

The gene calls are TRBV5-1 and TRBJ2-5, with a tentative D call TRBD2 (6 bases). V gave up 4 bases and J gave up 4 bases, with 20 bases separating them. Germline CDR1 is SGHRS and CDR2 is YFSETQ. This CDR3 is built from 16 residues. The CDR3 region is CASSQSTGSGLETQYF. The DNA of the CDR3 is TGCGCCAGCAGCCAATCCACCGGTAGCGGCCTAGAGACCCAGTACTTC.

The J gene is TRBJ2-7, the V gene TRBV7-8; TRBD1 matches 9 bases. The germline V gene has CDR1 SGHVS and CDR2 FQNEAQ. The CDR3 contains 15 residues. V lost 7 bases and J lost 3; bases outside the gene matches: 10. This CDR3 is CASNLGTGLFYEQYF. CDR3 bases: TGTGCCAGCAATCTCGGGACAGGGTTGTTCTACGAGCAGTACTTC.

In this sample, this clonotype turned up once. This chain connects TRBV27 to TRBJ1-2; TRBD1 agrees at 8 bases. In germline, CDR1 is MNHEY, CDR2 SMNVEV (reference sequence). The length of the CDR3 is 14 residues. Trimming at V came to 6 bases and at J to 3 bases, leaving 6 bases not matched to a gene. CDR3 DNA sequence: TGTGCCAGCAGATCAGGGGGCGGTGACTATGGCTACACCTTC. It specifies CASRSGGGDYGYTF.

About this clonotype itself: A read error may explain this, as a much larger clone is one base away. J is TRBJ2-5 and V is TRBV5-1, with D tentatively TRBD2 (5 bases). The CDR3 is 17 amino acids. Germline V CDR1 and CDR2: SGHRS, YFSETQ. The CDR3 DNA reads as TGCGCCAGCAGACCCACCCTCGGGGATCGGGTAGAAGAGACCCAGTGCTTC. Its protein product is CASRPTLGDRVEETQCF. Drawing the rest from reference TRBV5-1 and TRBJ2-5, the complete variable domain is KAGVTQTPRYLIKTRGQQVTLSCSPISGHRSVSWYQQTPGQGLQFLFEYFSETQRNKGNFPGRFSGRQFSNSRSEMNVSTLELGDSALYLCASRPTLGDRVEETQCFGPGTRLLVL.

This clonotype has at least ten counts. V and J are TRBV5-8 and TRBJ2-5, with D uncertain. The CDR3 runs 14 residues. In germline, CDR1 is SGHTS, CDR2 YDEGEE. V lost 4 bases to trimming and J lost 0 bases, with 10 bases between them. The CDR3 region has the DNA TGTGCCAGCAGCGTCGACCAATACCAAGAGACCCAGTACTTC. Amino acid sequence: CASSVDQYQETQYF.

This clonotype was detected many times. The CDR3 bases are TGTGCCAGCAGCGTAGAACCAGGATCCTTTGTACAAGAGCAGTACTTC. Its protein product is CASSVEPGSFVQEQYF. The rearrangement links TRBV9 to TRBJ2-7, with D uncertain. Germline CDR1 SGDLS, CDR2 YYNGEE. The CDR3 runs to 16 residues. The V end was cut by 0 bases, the J end by 7 bases, with 20 bases between.